This T cell receptor beta chain was identified in a study of OX40 agonist ivuxolimab in advanced cancers. Study-level information: Patients undergoing dose escalation presented with hepatocellular carcinoma, melanoma, renal cell or head and neck cancer. Under the entry rules, prior anti-PD-1, anti-PD-L1 or anti-CTLA-4 therapy was allowed, and approximately 40% had some.

Study-level points and caveats: Some of the nonresponding patients also showed low levels of normalized T-cell clonal expansion.

Some clones are missing from TCRdb's copy, which holds only in-frame ones; the method was immunoSEQ multiplex PCR. The data show around 67,000 clones, roughly 87% seen once. Worth noting for this clone: Its antigen is still unknown.

The sample in question was CD4+ or CD8+ T cells sorted from blood, obtained in a trial of the OX40 agonist ivuxolimab. The receptor's source is an adult with an advanced solid tumor such as melanoma, head and neck, liver or kidney cancer.

The DNA for the CDR3 is TGTGCCAGCAGCTTGGGTGGGCCCCACACCTTC. The encoded protein is CASSLGGPHTF. This rearrangement joins TRBV11-2 to TRBJ1-2; D remains ambiguous. The germline V gene has CDR1 SGHAT and CDR2 FQNNGV. This CDR3 has 11 residues. V was shortened by 3 bases and J by 12 bases, with 11 bases between the two germline ends.